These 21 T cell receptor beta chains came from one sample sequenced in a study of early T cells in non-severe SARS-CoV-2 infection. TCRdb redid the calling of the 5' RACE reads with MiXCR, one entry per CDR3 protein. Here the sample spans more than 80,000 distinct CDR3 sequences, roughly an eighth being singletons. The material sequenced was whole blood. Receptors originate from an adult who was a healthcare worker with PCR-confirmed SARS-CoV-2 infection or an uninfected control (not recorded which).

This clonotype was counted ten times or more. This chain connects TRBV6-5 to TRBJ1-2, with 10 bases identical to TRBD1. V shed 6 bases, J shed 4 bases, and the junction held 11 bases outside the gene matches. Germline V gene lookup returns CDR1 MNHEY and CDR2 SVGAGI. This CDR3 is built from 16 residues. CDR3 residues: CASRTDRGQYGYGYTF. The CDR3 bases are TGTGCCAGCAGAACCGACAGGGGGCAATACGGCTATGGCTACACCTTC.

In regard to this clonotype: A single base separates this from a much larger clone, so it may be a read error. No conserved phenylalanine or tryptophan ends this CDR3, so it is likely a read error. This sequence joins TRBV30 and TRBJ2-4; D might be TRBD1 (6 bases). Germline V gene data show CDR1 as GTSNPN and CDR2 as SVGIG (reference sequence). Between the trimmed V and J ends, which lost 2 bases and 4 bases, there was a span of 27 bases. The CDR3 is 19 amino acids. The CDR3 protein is CAWSHANSGTSDWKNIQYY. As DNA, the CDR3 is TGTGCCTGGAGTCACGCGAATTCCGGGACATCGGACTGGAAAAACATTCAGTACTAC.

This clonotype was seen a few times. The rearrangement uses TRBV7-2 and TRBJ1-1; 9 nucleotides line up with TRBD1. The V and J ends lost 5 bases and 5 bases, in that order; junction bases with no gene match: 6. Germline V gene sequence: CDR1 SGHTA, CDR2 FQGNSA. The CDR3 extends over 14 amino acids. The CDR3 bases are TGTGCCAGCAGCACAAACAGGGGGCCGACTGAAGCTTTCTTT. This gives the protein CASSTNRGPTEAFF.

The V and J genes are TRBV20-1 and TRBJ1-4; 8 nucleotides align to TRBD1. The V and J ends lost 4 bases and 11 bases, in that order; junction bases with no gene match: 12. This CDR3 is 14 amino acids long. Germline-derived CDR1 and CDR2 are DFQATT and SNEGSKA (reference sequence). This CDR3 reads CSATTRGRAGKLFF. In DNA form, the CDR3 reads TGCAGTGCTACAACCAGGGGGCGGGCGGGCAAACTGTTTTTT.

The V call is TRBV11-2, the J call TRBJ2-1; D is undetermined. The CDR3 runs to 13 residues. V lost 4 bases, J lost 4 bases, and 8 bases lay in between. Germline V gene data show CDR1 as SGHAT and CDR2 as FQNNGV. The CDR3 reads CASSSEVYNEQFF. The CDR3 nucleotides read TGTGCCAGCAGCTCCGAGGTGTACAATGAGCAGTTCTTC.

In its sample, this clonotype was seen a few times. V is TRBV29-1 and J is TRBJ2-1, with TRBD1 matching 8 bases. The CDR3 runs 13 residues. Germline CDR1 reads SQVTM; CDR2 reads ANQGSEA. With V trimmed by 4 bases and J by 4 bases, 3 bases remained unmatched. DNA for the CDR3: TGCAGCGTTGCAGGGGGCCTGTACAATGAGCAGTTCTTC. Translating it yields CSVAGGLYNEQFF.

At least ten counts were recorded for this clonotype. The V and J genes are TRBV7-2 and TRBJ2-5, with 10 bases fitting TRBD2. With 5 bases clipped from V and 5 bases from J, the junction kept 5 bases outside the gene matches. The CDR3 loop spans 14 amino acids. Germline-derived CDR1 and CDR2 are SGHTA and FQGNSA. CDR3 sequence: CASSPMTSGETQYF. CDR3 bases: TGTGCCAGCAGCCCGATGACTAGCGGGGAGACCCAGTACTTC.

For the CDR3, the DNA is TGTGCCAGCAGTCCGACAGGGGTCCGCACAGATACGCAGTATTTT. Translated: CASSPTGVRTDTQYF. The chain combines TRBV6-5 with TRBJ2-3; 8 nucleotides agree with TRBD1. Germline V CDR1 and CDR2: MNHEY, SVGAGI. The CDR3 contains 15 residues. Trimming cost V 5 bases and J 1 base; bases outside gene matches: 5.

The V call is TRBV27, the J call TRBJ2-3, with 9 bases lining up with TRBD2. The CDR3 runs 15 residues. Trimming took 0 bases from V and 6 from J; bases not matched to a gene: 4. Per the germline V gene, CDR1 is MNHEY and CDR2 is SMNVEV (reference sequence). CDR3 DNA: TGTGCCAGCAGTTTATCGCGGGGGGGCTCTGATACGCAGTATTTT. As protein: CASSLSRGGSDTQYF.

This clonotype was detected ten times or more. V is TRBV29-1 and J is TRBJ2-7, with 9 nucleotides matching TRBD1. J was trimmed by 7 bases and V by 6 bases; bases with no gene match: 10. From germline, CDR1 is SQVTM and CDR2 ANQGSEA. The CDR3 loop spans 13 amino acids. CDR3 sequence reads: CSVGHRGLREQYF. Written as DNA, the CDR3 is TGCAGCGTCGGTCACAGGGGGCTCAGGGAGCAGTACTTC.

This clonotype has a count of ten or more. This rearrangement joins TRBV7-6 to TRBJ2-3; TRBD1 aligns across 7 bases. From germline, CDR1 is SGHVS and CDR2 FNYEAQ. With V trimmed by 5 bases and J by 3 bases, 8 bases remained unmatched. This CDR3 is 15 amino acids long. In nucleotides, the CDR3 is TGTGCCAGCAGCGCCGACAGGGTAGAGACAGATACGCAGTATTTT. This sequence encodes CASSADRVETDTQYF.

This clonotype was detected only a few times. The CDR3 protein is CASSDGRGQGSYEQYF. The CDR3 DNA is TGTGCCAGCAGTGATGGTAGAGGACAGGGCTCCTACGAGCAGTACTTC. The chain joins TRBV6-1 to TRBJ2-7; 8 nucleotides align to TRBD1. This CDR3 has 16 amino acids. The V segment lost 3 bases and the J segment 0 bases; nucleotides outside the gene matches: 7. Germline V gene sequence: CDR1 MNHNS, CDR2 SASEGT.

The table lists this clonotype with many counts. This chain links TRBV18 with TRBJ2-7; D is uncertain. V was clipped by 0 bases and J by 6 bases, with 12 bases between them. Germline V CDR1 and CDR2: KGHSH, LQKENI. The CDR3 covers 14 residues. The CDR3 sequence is CASSPPVGKVEQYF. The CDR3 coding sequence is TGTGCCAGCTCACCACCGGTAGGGAAGGTCGAGCAGTACTTC.

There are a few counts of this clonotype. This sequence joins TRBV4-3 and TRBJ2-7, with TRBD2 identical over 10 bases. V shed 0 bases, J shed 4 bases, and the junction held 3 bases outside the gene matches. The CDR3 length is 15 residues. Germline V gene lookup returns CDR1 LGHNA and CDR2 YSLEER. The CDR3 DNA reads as TGCGCCAGCAGCCAAGACAGCGGGGGGGCGTACGAGCAGTACTTC. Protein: CASSQDSGGAYEQYF.

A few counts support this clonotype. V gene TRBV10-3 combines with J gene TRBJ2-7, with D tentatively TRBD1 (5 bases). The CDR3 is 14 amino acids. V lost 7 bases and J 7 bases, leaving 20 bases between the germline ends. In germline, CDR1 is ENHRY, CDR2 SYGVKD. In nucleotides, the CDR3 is TGTGCCATCAACCCGACAGACATCATAGGGGAGCAGTACTTC. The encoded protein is CAINPTDIIGEQYF.

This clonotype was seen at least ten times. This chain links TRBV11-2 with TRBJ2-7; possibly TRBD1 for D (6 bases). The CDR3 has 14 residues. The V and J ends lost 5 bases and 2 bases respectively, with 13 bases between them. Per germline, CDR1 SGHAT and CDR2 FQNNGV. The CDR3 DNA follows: TGTGCCAGCAGCCGCGCCCGGGACACCTACGAGCAGTACTTC. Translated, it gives CASSRARDTYEQYF.

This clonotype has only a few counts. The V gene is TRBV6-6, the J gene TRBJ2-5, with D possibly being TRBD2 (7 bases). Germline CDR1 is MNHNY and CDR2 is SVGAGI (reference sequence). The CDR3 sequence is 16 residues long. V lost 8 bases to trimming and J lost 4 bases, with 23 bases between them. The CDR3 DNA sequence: TGTGCCAGCGTCCGGACATGGGGGGGCCCCCGAGAGACCCAGTACTTC. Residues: CASVRTWGGPRETQYF.

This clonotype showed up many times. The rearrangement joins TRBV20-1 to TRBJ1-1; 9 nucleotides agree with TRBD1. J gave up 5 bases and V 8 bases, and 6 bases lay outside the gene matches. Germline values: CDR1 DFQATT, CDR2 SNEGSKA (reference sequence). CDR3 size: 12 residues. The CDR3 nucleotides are TGCAGTACCATAGGGACAGGGACTGAAGCTTTCTTT. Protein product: CSTIGTGTEAFF.

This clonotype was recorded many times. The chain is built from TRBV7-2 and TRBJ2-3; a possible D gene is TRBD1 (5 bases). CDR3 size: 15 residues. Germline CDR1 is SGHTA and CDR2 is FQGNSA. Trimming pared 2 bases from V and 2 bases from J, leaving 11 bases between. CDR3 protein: CASSLRGPVTDTQYF. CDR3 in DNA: TGTGCCAGCAGCTTAAGGGGCCCAGTCACAGATACGCAGTATTTT.

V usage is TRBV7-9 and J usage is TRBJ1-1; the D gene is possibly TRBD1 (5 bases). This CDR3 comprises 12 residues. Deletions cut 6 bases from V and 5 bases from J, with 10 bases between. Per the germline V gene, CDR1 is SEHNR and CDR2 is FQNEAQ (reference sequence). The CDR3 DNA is TGTGCCAGCAGAAAGCGGGGGACTGAAGCTTTCTTT. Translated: CASRKRGTEAFF.

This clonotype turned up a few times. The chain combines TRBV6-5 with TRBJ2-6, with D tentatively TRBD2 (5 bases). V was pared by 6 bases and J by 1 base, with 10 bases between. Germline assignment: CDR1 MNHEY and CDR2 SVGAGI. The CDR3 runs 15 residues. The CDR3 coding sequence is TGTGCCAGCAGCTACGGGAATTCTGGGGCCAACGTCCTGACTTTC. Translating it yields CASSYGNSGANVLTF.